A single sample gave rise to the 5 T cell receptor beta chains below, sequenced in a study of technical replicates of blood from several donors. The repertoire was sequenced with immunoSEQ multiplex PCR; TCRdb's copy has only in-frame clones and lacks some. The table lists under 85,000 clones, over 90% of them singletons. What was sequenced was T cells isolated from PBMCs. These TCRs come from a human donor in good health.

The genes are TRBV11-2 and TRBJ2-1, with D tentatively TRBD2 (5 bases). V lost 5 bases and J 9 bases, leaving 20 bases between the germline ends. This CDR3 spans 15 amino acids. Germline V gene sequence: CDR1 SGHAT, CDR2 FQNNGV. CDR3 nucleotides: TGTGCCAGCAGCGAGCTAGCTCTAAAGGCCGCTGAGCAGTTCTTC. Protein product: CASSELALKAAEQFF.

The J gene is TRBJ2-4, the V gene TRBV13, with TRBD1 matching 7 bases. CDR1 is PRHDT and CDR2 is FYEKMQ in the germline V gene (reference sequence). The J segment lost 8 bases and the V segment lost 3 bases, leaving 7 bases of the junction unmatched. The CDR3 is 14 residues long. CDR3: CASSLLRQGYIQYF. CDR3 coding DNA: TGTGCCAGCAGCTTGCTAAGACAGGGATACATTCAGTACTTC. Full variable domain (remainder filled in from reference TRBV13 and TRBJ2-4): AAGVIQSPRHLIKEKRETATLKCYPIPRHDTVYWYQQGPGQDPQFLISFYEKMQSDKGSIPDRFSAQQFSDYHSELNMSSLELGDSALYFCASSLLRQGYIQYFGAGTRLSVL.

J is TRBJ2-7 and V is TRBV6-5; TRBD1 is a possible D gene (7 bases). Germline V CDR1 and CDR2: MNHEY, SVGAGI. The V gene lost 8 bases and the J gene lost 2 bases, with 13 bases spanning the gap. The CDR3 runs 13 residues. CDR3 protein: CASGRGDPYEQYF. The CDR3 bases are TGTGCCAGCGGCAGGGGGGACCCCTACGAGCAGTACTTC.

This clone was seen just once. The gene calls are TRBV4-1 and TRBJ2-4; TRBD2 might be the D (6 bases). Germline V CDR1 and CDR2: MGHRA, YSYEKL. The CDR3 consists of 16 residues. Trimming stripped 1 base from V and 8 bases from J, with 18 bases between. CDR3 protein: CASSQGKVGEEDIQYF. The CDR3 DNA sequence: TGCGCCAGCAGCCAAGGGAAGGTAGGGGAGGAAGACATTCAGTACTTC.

The chain joins TRBV19 to TRBJ2-7; D may be TRBD1 (5 bases). In germline, CDR1 is LNHDA, CDR2 SQIVND (reference sequence). V gave up 7 bases and J gave up 1 base, with 11 bases separating them. The CDR3 is 13 amino acids. Written as DNA, the CDR3 is TGTGCCAGTAATACCCAGGGATCCTACGAGCAGTACTTC. Its translation: CASNTQGSYEQYF.